This is a list of T cell receptor beta chains from one sample in a study of shared clonotypes between healthy human individuals. TCRdb keeps only in-frame clones here, not all; method: immunoSEQ multiplex PCR. The data show around 1.1 million clones, 60% to 85% seen once. Sequenced: memory CD4+ T cells from PBMCs. The receptor set was obtained from a young man in good health. Some clones in this sample may be carry-over from other donors' samples. Both conserved end residues are part of each CDR3. D genes are given only for firm matches. Clone size, where shown, is once, few, many, or a class for clones that have expanded.

v_gene	d_gene	j_gene	abundance	CDR3nt	CDR3aa
TRBV5-4	-	TRBJ1-1	few	TGTGCCAGCAGCCCTGGTACGAACACTGAAGCTTTCTTT	CASSPGTNTEAFF
TRBV5-1	TRBD1	TRBJ1-1	few	TGCGCCAGCAGCTTGCAGACAGGGATGGGCACTGAAGCTTTCTTT	CASSLQTGMGTEAFF
TRBV28	TRBD1	TRBJ2-7	once	TGTGCCAGCAGAATCCCGGGACAGTCCTACGAGCAGTACTTC	CASRIPGQSYEQYF
TRBV29-1	TRBD1	TRBJ1-1	-	TGCAGCGCAGACCTCAGGGGGGACACTGAAGCTTTCTTT	CSADLRGDTEAFF
TRBV7-8	-	TRBJ2-3	-	TGTGCCAGCTCCCGTACAGATACGCAGTATTTT	CASSRTDTQYF
TRBV5-6	-	TRBJ2-3	-	TGTGCCAGCAGCTTATTAAGCACAGATACGCAGTATTTT	CASSLLSTDTQYF
TRBV28	-	TRBJ1-1	-	TGTGCCAGCAGGGTTTCTGGGGACTCAAAAGCTTTCTTT	CASRVSGDSKAFF
TRBV12-5	-	TRBJ2-1	-	TGTGCTAGTGGTACAGGGGACTACGGCAATGAGCAGTTCTTC	CASGTGDYGNEQFF
TRBV18	-	TRBJ2-6	few	TGTGCCAGCTCACCACAGGGGGTAGCTGGGGCCAACGTCCTGACTTTC	CASSPQGVAGANVLTF
TRBV6-1	-	TRBJ2-5	-	TGTGCCACCGAGACTCACCTGGAGACCCAGTACTTC	CATETHLETQYF
TRBV30	-	TRBJ2-4	few	TGTGCCTGGACAGGGGGGGACATTCAGTACTTC	CAWTGGDIQYF
TRBV18	-	TRBJ2-5	few	TGTGCCAGCTCACCGGGAGGTGAGACCCAGTACTTC	CASSPGGETQYF
TRBV19	TRBD1	TRBJ2-2	-	TGTGCCAGTAGTTCAGGACAGGGGGCCGGGGAGCTGTTTTTT	CASSSGQGAGELFF
TRBV18	TRBD1	TRBJ2-7	-	TGTGCCAGCTCACCACCACGACAGGGATCCTACGAGCAGTACTTC	CASSPPRQGSYEQYF
TRBV10-3	TRBD2	TRBJ2-1	-	TGTGCCATCAGCCTACTGAGCGGGACCTACAATGAGCAGTTCTTC	CAISLLSGTYNEQFF
TRBV28	TRBD1	TRBJ2-7	-	TGTGCCAGCAGCCCCGGGACAGTATTTTCCTACGAGCAGTACTTC	CASSPGTVFSYEQYF
TRBV30	-	TRBJ1-5	few	TGTGCCTGGAGTGCCCACATCAGCAATCAGCCCCAGCATTTT	CAWSAHISNQPQHF
TRBV4-3	-	TRBJ1-4	few	TGCGCCAGCAGCCAAGATTGGTCCGAAGGAGGTAAAAAACTGTTTTTT	CASSQDWSEGGKKLFF
TRBV4-1	-	TRBJ2-7	many	TGCGCCAGCAGCCAAGAGTTTGGGAATGAGCGGAAGCAGTACTTC	CASSQEFGNERKQYF
TRBV7-2	-	TRBJ2-7	-	TGTGCCAGCAGCTTAGCGGCTGGCTACGAGCAGTACTTC	CASSLAAGYEQYF
TRBV29-1	-	TRBJ2-3	few	TGCAGCGTTGACTCAGGGGGCACAGATACGCAGTATTTT	CSVDSGGTDTQYF
TRBV28	TRBD1	TRBJ1-4	-	TGTGCCAGCAGTTCTGGCGGGACAGCAACTAATGAAAAACTGTTTTTT	CASSSGGTATNEKLFF
TRBV19	-	TRBJ2-3	-	TGTGCCAGTAGTATATGGCAGGGCAGGGATACGCAGTATTTT	CASSIWQGRDTQYF
TRBV30	-	TRBJ1-1	-	TGTGCCCGGAGTATGAGGCAGCCGGGGGCTGAAGCTTTCTTT	CARSMRQPGAEAFF
TRBV7-2	-	TRBJ1-2	few	TGTGCCAGCAGTTACCGGGACACGGGATATGGCTACACCTTC	CASSYRDTGYGYTF
TRBV27	-	TRBJ2-5	-	TGTGCCAGCAGTGTAGTCGAAGAGACCCAGTACTTC	CASSVVEETQYF
TRBV21-1	-	TRBJ1-4	-	TGTGCCAGTTACGACGGACAGCCGGACGCTTCAACTAATGAAAAACTGTTTTTT	CASYDGQPDASTNEKLFF
TRBV28	-	TRBJ1-5	-	TGTGCCAGCAGTTATAGGACCGGGAACCATCAGCCCCAGCATTTT	CASSYRTGNHQPQHF
TRBV5-1	-	TRBJ2-1	-	TGCGCCAGCAGCTTCGGGTCAGGGCTGGATGAGCAGTTCTTC	CASSFGSGLDEQFF
TRBV6-5	-	TRBJ2-2	-	TGTGCCAGCAGTTACGGGTTATACACCGGGGAGCTGTTTTTT	CASSYGLYTGELFF
TRBV4-2	-	TRBJ1-4	few	TGTGCCAGCAGCCAAGTAGGGACTAATGAAAAACTGTTTTTT	CASSQVGTNEKLFF
TRBV7-9	-	TRBJ2-2	-	TGTGCCAGCAGCTTAGCGGGATTCACCGGGGAGCTGTTTTTT	CASSLAGFTGELFF
TRBV5-1	-	TRBJ2-3	once	TGCGCCAGCAGCCCCGGAGACTTCACAGATACGCAGTATTTT	CASSPGDFTDTQYF
TRBV30	-	TRBJ2-7	-	TGTGCCTGGAGTCGGGGGAGCTCCTACGAGCAGTACTTC	CAWSRGSSYEQYF
TRBV28	TRBD1	TRBJ2-6	-	TGTGCCAGCAGTTCAATTAGGACAGGGCACTTAAGCTCTGGGGCCAACGTCCTGACTTTC	CASSSIRTGHLSSGANVLTF
TRBV29-1	TRBD1	TRBJ2-7	-	TGCAGCGTGGAAGGGACAGGGGGTAACTACGAGCAGTACTTC	CSVEGTGGNYEQYF
TRBV5-8	TRBD1	TRBJ1-4	-	TGTGCCAGCAGCTTCAGGGGGCTGGGTGAAAAACTGTTTTTT	CASSFRGLGEKLFF
TRBV7-6	-	TRBJ2-1	-	TGTGCCAGCACCTTAAGACCCGCCGCCGCCTACAATGAGCAGTTCTTC	CASTLRPAAAYNEQFF
TRBV27	-	TRBJ1-1	-	TGTGCCAGCAGTTCATCCGGCGCGGGGGGCACTGAAGCTTTCTTT	CASSSSGAGGTEAFF
TRBV7-6	TRBD2	TRBJ2-1	-	TGTGCCAGCAGCTCCTGGACTAGCGGGAGAGATGAGCAGTTCTTC	CASSSWTSGRDEQFF
TRBV5-1	TRBD1	TRBJ2-1	few	TGCGCCAGCAGCACGGGACAGCTTCTCAATGAGCAGTTCTTC	CASSTGQLLNEQFF
TRBV2	-	TRBJ2-7	-	TGTGCCAGCCAGGAATGGGGAGGGGGAGGCGAGCAGTACTTC	CASQEWGGGGEQYF
TRBV7-9	-	TRBJ1-4	-	TGTGCCAGCAGCTTGGACGTCACAACTAATGAAAAACTGTTTTTT	CASSLDVTTNEKLFF
TRBV7-8	TRBD2	TRBJ2-7	-	TGTGCCAGCAGTCCGGGACTAGCGACGCACCCCCGTTTCGGGCAGTACTTC	CASSPGLATHPRFGQYF
TRBV6-6	-	TRBJ1-1	-	TGTGCCAGCAGTTACCCGCCCTCCACAGGGAACACTGAAGCTTTCTTT	CASSYPPSTGNTEAFF
TRBV7-9	TRBD2	TRBJ2-1	-	TGTGCCAGCAGCTGGGCGGGGACTAGCAGCAACAATGAGCAGTTCTTC	CASSWAGTSSNNEQFF
TRBV10-3	-	TRBJ2-5	-	TGTGCCATCAGTGAGTCGGGGGGAGTACAAGAGACCCAGTACTTC	CAISESGGVQETQYF
TRBV5-1	TRBD2	TRBJ2-1	-	TGCGCCAGCTCTATGAGGCGGGAGGGCGATGAGCAGTTCTTC	CASSMRREGDEQFF
TRBV6-6	-	TRBJ2-3	-	TGTGCCAGCATGCAAGATACGCAGTATTTT	CASMQDTQYF
TRBV19	TRBD2	TRBJ2-1	few	TGTGCCAGTAGTACGCCACTAGCGGGAGTCCTAAATGAGCAGTTCTTC	CASSTPLAGVLNEQFF
TRBV7-9	TRBD1	TRBJ1-1	-	TGTGCCAGCAGCCCCCCGGGACAGATGAACACTGAAGCTTTCTTT	CASSPPGQMNTEAFF
TRBV10-3	-	TRBJ2-7	-	TGTGCCATCTCTGGCAGGGACGAGCAGTACTTC	CAISGRDEQYF
TRBV29-1	TRBD2	TRBJ2-7	-	TGCAGCGTTGCATTGGGTAGCGGGAGTAGATACGAGCAGTACTTC	CSVALGSGSRYEQYF
TRBV5-1	TRBD1	TRBJ2-3	-	TGCGCCAGCAGCTTACAGGGGGACACAGATACGCAGTATTTT	CASSLQGDTDTQYF
TRBV6-1	-	TRBJ1-3	-	TGTGCCAGCAGTGAAGCGTTGAGGGGCTCTGGAAACACCATATATTTT	CASSEALRGSGNTIYF
TRBV27	-	TRBJ2-2	-	TGTGCCAGCAGTTTACGGGGGGAGCTGTTTTTT	CASSLRGELFF
TRBV5-1	-	TRBJ1-3	-	TGCGCCAGCAGCCGGGACGCAGGCTCTGGAAACACCATATATTTT	CASSRDAGSGNTIYF
TRBV30	-	TRBJ1-6	-	TGTGCTCGGGGCCAGGGACCAGCACCCCTCCACTTT	CARGQGPAPLHF
TRBV25-1	TRBD1	TRBJ2-1	few	TGTGCCGGAGAGGACAGGGCGACGAATGAGCAGTTCTTC	CAGEDRATNEQFF